The clone carrying this T cell receptor beta chain appeared once. What it binds is unknown. The entry originates in a study of OX40 agonist ivuxolimab in advanced cancers. Study-wide background: Patients in the trial were receiving intravenous ivuxolimab every 2 weeks, at doses of 0.01 to 10 mg/kg. Participants could have had prior anti-PD-1, anti-PD-L1 or anti-CTLA-4 therapy, and roughly 39% had some.

Broader study findings: At 0.1 to 3.0 mg/kg and by week 6, CD4+ and CD8+ T cells in the blood had expanded clonally. Clonal expansion among partial responders at 0.1-3.0 mg/kg ranked near the lowest.

There are 15 residues in the CDR3. In germline, CDR1 is SNHLY, CDR2 FYNNEI. Trimming cost V 11 bases and J 5 bases; bases outside gene matches: 14. Profiling relied on immunoSEQ multiplex PCR, and the TCRdb table lists in-frame clones only, not all of them. Of 60,000 to 70,000 clones listed, over 75% are singletons. Here the sequenced sample was CD4+ or CD8+ T cells sorted from blood, taken in a trial of the OX40 agonist ivuxolimab. The chain employs TRBV2 and TRBJ2-5; 10 positions agree with TRBD2. This clonotype was sampled from an adult with an advanced solid tumor such as melanoma, head and neck, liver or kidney cancer. The CDR3 bases are TGTGCCGGCCAGATCATAGCGGGAGGTTGGGAGACCCAGTACTTC. Residues: CAGQIIAGGWETQYF.